This passage covers 17 T cell receptor beta chains from one sample sequenced in a study. TRBV12-4/TRBJ1-2 clonotypes were amplified with adaptor-ligated barcode primers. TCRdb passed the multiplex PCR reads through MiXCR, listing each CDR3 protein once. The sample yields 1,200 or so distinct CDR3 sequences, roughly 20% seen once. Tregs were sorted as CD4+CD25+CD127-/low cells. Sequenced: Tregs sorted from blood. The receptors shown here come from a female donor with breast cancer.

This clonotype is medium-sized in the sample. The V gene is TRBV12-3 or TRBV12-4, the J gene TRBJ1-2; the D gene is possibly TRBD1 (5 bases). The CDR3 sequence is 12 residues long. Trimming took 9 bases from V and 7 from J, leaving 15 bases between them. This chain's CDR3 is CASIESGAGYTF. CDR3 bases: TGTGCCAGTATCGAATCTGGGGCTGGCTACACCTTC.

By share, this clonotype counts as large. The chain joins TRBV12-3 or TRBV12-4 to TRBJ1-2; the match to TRBD1 covers 9 bases. The J segment lost 2 bases and the V segment lost 7 bases, leaving 5 bases of the junction unmatched. The CDR3 is made up of 14 amino acids. The CDR3 DNA is TGTGCCAGCACCCCGGGACAGGGAAACTATGGCTACACCTTC. Translated: CASTPGQGNYGYTF.

By its share, this clonotype is large. This rearrangement joins TRBV12-3 or TRBV12-4 to TRBJ1-2, with D uncertain. The V end was cut by 2 bases, the J end by 2 bases, with 6 bases between. CDR3 length: 13 amino acids. CDR3 coding DNA: TGTGCCAGCAGTTTACCCGGGAACTATGGCTACACCTTC. It specifies CASSLPGNYGYTF.

This clonotype qualifies as large. The chain has TRBV12-3 or TRBV12-4 and TRBJ1-2; D gene unclear. V shed 1 base and J shed 1 base, with 10 bases lying between them. The CDR3 length is 15 residues. In DNA, the CDR3 is TGTGCCAGCAGTTTAGACCCCAGCGTTAACTATGGCTACACCTTC. It translates to CASSLDPSVNYGYTF.

The V gene is TRBV12-3 or TRBV12-4, the J gene TRBJ1-2; D is ambiguous. The CDR3 is made up of 16 amino acids. V lost 5 bases and J lost 4, with 20 bases in between. The CDR3 DNA reads as TGTGCCAGCAGTAGCCCATGGACGGAGCACGCCTATGGCTACACCTTC. Its protein product is CASSSPWTEHAYGYTF.

This chain joins TRBV12-3 or TRBV12-4 and TRBJ1-2; D not certain. Trimming took off 5 bases at V and 4 bases at J, with 8 bases between the two ends. This CDR3 contains 12 residues. Here the CDR3 DNA reads TGTGCCAGCAGTGACACCTCCTATGGCTACACCTTC. It codes for CASSDTSYGYTF.

This clonotype rates as medium-sized. The chain is built from TRBV12-3 or TRBV12-4 and TRBJ1-2; D remains ambiguous. There are 13 residues in the CDR3. Trimming removed 3 bases at V and 5 bases at J, with 10 bases between. CDR3 coding DNA: TGTGCCAGCAGTTTTGGCCGGCTATATGGCTACACCTTC. This sequence encodes CASSFGRLYGYTF.

V is TRBV12-3 or TRBV12-4 and J is TRBJ1-2; TRBD1 agrees at 7 bases. V trimming: 5 bases; J trimming: 0 bases; junction bases outside the gene matches: 9. CDR3 length: 16 amino acids. Here the CDR3 reads CASSPGTVPSNYGYTF. CDR3 bases: TGTGCCAGCAGTCCCGGGACAGTGCCGTCTAACTATGGCTACACCTTC.

This clonotype was picked up a small number of times. V is TRBV12-3 or TRBV12-4 and J is TRBJ1-2, with a possible D match to TRBD1 (6 bases). The CDR3 runs 14 residues. Trimming pared 4 bases from V and 5 bases from J, leaving 14 bases between. The CDR3 bases are TGTGCCAGCAGTTCGCAGGGGCTGACGTATGGCTACACCTTC. This sequence encodes CASSSQGLTYGYTF.

A few counts support this clonotype. CDR3 in DNA: TGTGCCAGCAGTTCCACAGGGGACTATGGCTACACCTTC. Translation: CASSSTGDYGYTF. This chain links TRBV12-3 or TRBV12-4 with TRBJ1-2; 7 bases are a match to TRBD1. The CDR3 sequence is 13 residues long. The trim removed 4 bases at V and 3 bases at J, leaving 2 bases unmatched.

By sample share, this clonotype is large. CDR3 in DNA: TGTGCCAGCAGTTTTCAGGGCGGTAACTATGGCTACACCTTC. Translation gives CASSFQGGNYGYTF. The chain employs TRBV12-3 or TRBV12-4 and TRBJ1-2; weak D call: TRBD1 (5 bases). The germline V and J ends were trimmed by 3 bases and 1 base, with 9 bases remaining between them. This CDR3 has 14 amino acids.

This clonotype is categorized as large (0.1 to 1%). The chain combines TRBV12-3 or TRBV12-4 with TRBJ1-2; 8 positions match TRBD1. The ends lost 6 bases at V and 3 bases at J; junction bases unmatched: 6. This CDR3 has 14 amino acids. The CDR3 DNA reads TGTGCCAGCAGCCGACAGGGGTGGCACTATGGCTACACCTTC. Translating gives CASSRQGWHYGYTF.

This clonotype was recorded many times. This chain joins TRBV12-3 or TRBV12-4 and TRBJ1-2; D uncertain. Between the trimmed V and J ends, which lost 6 bases and 0 bases, there was a span of 14 bases. CDR3 length equals 15 residues. Here the CDR3 DNA reads TGTGCCAGCAGCCCCAGACCCAGAGCTAACTATGGCTACACCTTC. This codes for CASSPRPRANYGYTF.

By share, this clonotype ranks as large (0.1 to 1%). This CDR3 is CASSLVGQAYGYTF. CDR3 DNA: TGTGCCAGCAGTTTAGTCGGGCAAGCATATGGCTACACCTTC. V usage is TRBV12-3 or TRBV12-4 and J usage is TRBJ1-2; D gene ambiguous. Trimming stripped 1 base from V and 5 bases from J, with 11 bases between. The CDR3 consists of 14 residues.

The CDR3 DNA reads TGTGCCAGCAGTGGTCCGGGAACTAACTATGGCTACACCTTC. Amino acid sequence: CASSGPGTNYGYTF. This sequence joins TRBV12-3 or TRBV12-4 and TRBJ1-2; D is unresolved. The CDR3 has 14 amino acids. The V end was cut by 5 bases, the J end by 0 bases, with 10 bases between.

The chain uses TRBV12-3 or TRBV12-4 and TRBJ1-2; 9 bases align to TRBD1. This CDR3 is 12 amino acids long. V lost 6 bases to trimming and J lost 6 bases; unmatched junction nucleotides: 2. CDR3 DNA: TGTGCCAGCAGAGGGACAGGGAATGGCTACACCTTC. Its protein is CASRGTGNGYTF.

The V and J genes are TRBV12-3 or TRBV12-4 and TRBJ1-2; D is ambiguous. This CDR3 spans 13 amino acids. V gave up 2 bases and J gave up 4 bases, with 8 bases separating them. The CDR3 sequence: CASSLRAVYGYTF. CDR3 nucleotide sequence: TGTGCCAGCAGTTTACGAGCAGTCTATGGCTACACCTTC.